A single sample is the source of the 11 T cell receptor beta chains below, sequenced in a study of cytomegalovirus exposure and HLA in healthy donors. PCR amplification relied on 60 Vbeta primers (plus 13 Jbeta primers). Profiling relied on immunoSEQ multiplex PCR, and the TCRdb table lists in-frame clones only, not all of them. The repertoire table contains some 110,000 clones. The sample comprised PBMCs. Source of these receptors: a man between 35 and 55 years old in good health and CMV-seropositive.

The gene calls are TRBV9 and TRBJ2-7; 9 nucleotides agree with TRBD2. CDR3 length equals 16 residues. CDR1 and CDR2 (germline): SGDLS, YYNGEE. The V and J ends lost 4 bases and 0 bases, in that order; junction bases with no gene match: 8. This chain's CDR3 is CASSPGGRGSSYEQYF. The CDR3 DNA follows: TGTGCCAGCAGCCCGGGCGGGAGGGGGAGCTCCTACGAGCAGTACTTC.

The CDR3 spells CASSFPGSGGTVTNEKLFF. CDR3 coding DNA: TGTGCCAGCAGCTTCCCGGGAAGCGGAGGGACGGTAACTAATGAAAAACTGTTTTTT. V is TRBV5-8 and J is TRBJ1-4, with D possibly TRBD1 on 5 matching bases. Per germline, CDR1 SGHTS and CDR2 YDEGEE. Between the trimmed V and J ends, which lost 2 bases and 1 base, there was a span of 21 bases. The CDR3 spans 19 residues.

The chain recombines TRBV11-2 with TRBJ2-2; the D gene is possibly TRBD2 (6 bases). CDR1 SGHAT and CDR2 FQNNGV come from the germline V gene. Trimming removed 0 bases at V and 8 bases at J, with 10 bases between. This CDR3 is 14 amino acids long. CDR3 sequence: CASSLDHGGGELFF. CDR3 coding DNA: TGTGCCAGCAGCTTAGATCACGGGGGAGGGGAGCTGTTTTTT.

The V and J genes are TRBV27 and TRBJ2-1; 7 bases map to TRBD2. The germline V gene has CDR1 MNHEY and CDR2 SMNVEV (reference sequence). V lost 2 bases, J lost 7 bases, and 2 bases stayed unmatched. This CDR3 comprises 13 residues. This chain's CDR3 is CASSLGTMNEQFF. Written as DNA, the CDR3 is TGTGCCAGCAGTTTAGGGACTATGAATGAGCAGTTCTTC.

The rearrangement uses TRBV7-3 and TRBJ2-2, with D tentatively TRBD1 (5 bases). V lost 0 bases, J lost 0 bases, and 8 bases lay in between. This CDR3 is 16 amino acids long. The germline gives CDR1 SGHTA, CDR2 FQGTGA. CDR3 in DNA: TGTGCCAGCAGCTTAACGACAGCCGCGAACACCGGGGAGCTGTTTTTT. This sequence encodes CASSLTTAANTGELFF.

This rearrangement joins TRBV30 to TRBJ1-3; tentatively, D is TRBD1 (5 bases). The CDR3 sequence is 16 residues long. Trimming removed 0 bases from V and 0 bases from J, with 12 bases in between. Germline CDR1 is GTSNPN and CDR2 is SVGIG (reference sequence). The CDR3 loop reads CAWSVGTGHSGNTIYF. DNA for the CDR3: TGTGCCTGGAGTGTAGGCACAGGCCACTCTGGAAACACCATATATTTT.

The CDR3 DNA reads TGTGCCAGCAGCTTAAGGACTAACTACGAGCAGTACTTC. Translation gives CASSLRTNYEQYF. This chain links TRBV11-2 with TRBJ2-7; tentative D call: TRBD2 (6 bases). This CDR3 has 13 residues. Trimming shortened V by 2 bases and J by 3 bases, and 8 bases separated the two germline ends. Germline V gives CDR1 SGHAT, CDR2 FQNNGV.

V and J are TRBV7-9 and TRBJ2-7; TRBD2 aligns across 8 bases. Per the germline V gene, CDR1 is SEHNR and CDR2 is FQNEAQ (reference sequence). After removal of 7 bases from V and 3 bases from J, the junction contained 8 bases not matched to a gene. This CDR3 spans 14 amino acids. The DNA for the CDR3 is TGTGCCAGCAATGCGCCGGGGACTAGCTACGAGCAGTACTTC. It specifies CASNAPGTSYEQYF.

In DNA form, the CDR3 reads TGTGCCAGCAGCGGTAACAGGGACGAGCAGTACTTC. Protein sequence: CASSGNRDEQYF. J is TRBJ2-7 and V is TRBV11-2; a possible D gene is TRBD1 (6 bases). Germline loops: CDR1 SGHAT, CDR2 FQNNGV. The CDR3 spans 12 residues. V was clipped by 5 bases and J by 5 bases, with 10 bases between them.

This rearrangement joins TRBV28 to TRBJ2-2, with 7 bases matching TRBD1. The CDR3 has 15 residues. Germline V gives CDR1 MDHEN, CDR2 SYDVKM. V lost 6 bases to trimming and J lost 3 bases; unmatched junction nucleotides: 7. In nucleotides, the CDR3 is TGTGCCAGCAGCGACAGGGCTGCCTACACCGGGGAGCTGTTTTTT. Its protein product is CASSDRAAYTGELFF.

The chain has TRBV6-5 and TRBJ2-1, with 14 bases matching TRBD2. The CDR3 covers 14 residues. Germline CDR1 MNHEY, CDR2 SVGAGI. V was clipped by 5 bases and J by 12 bases; unmatched bases: 6. CDR3 nucleotides: TGTGCCAGCAGTGGGACTAGCGGGAGAGGAGGGCAGTTCTTC. It translates to CASSGTSGRGGQFF.